This TCR beta chain was profiled in a study of T cell repertoires in cytomegalovirus infection. Concerning this clonotype: No antigen is known for it.

One entry per CDR3 protein results from TCRdb running MiXCR on the reads. The table records hundreds of thousands of distinct CDR3 sequences, roughly a third of them present only once. V shed 5 bases, J shed 6 bases, and the junction held 14 bases outside the gene matches. The germline CDR1 and CDR2 sequences are MNHEY and SVGEGT. This CDR3 is built from 17 residues. The sequencing here drew on cultured PBMCs, taken from culture after CMV antigen stimulation. The receptor was derived from a human donor in good health (CMV status not recorded). Some clones in this sample may be carry-over from other donors' samples. The gene calls are TRBV6-2 or TRBV6-3 and TRBJ2-1, with 9 positions matching TRBD2. CDR3 protein: CASSRYLAGVVRNEQFF. CDR3 nucleotide sequence: TGTGCCAGCAGTCGCTATTTAGCGGGGGTTGTACGCAATGAGCAGTTCTTC.